The rows below give T cell receptor beta chains drawn from one sample of a study of T cell repertoires in cytomegalovirus infection. Via MiXCR, TCRdb re-called the reads, giving one row per CDR3 protein. Here the sample spans about 150,000 distinct CDR3 sequences, 20% to 25% being singletons. The specimen sequenced was PBMCs. The receptors were sampled from a human donor in good health (CMV status not recorded). Some clones in this sample may be carry-over from other donors' samples. Each CDR3 is given with its conserved first and last residue. Fields, in order: J gene, D gene, V gene, clone size, CDR3 protein, CDR3 DNA. The D gene is left open where the match is weak. A clone size is listed for some rows: how often the clone was seen (once, few, many), or a class if it is expanded.

TRBJ2-5	TRBD2	TRBV7-2	many	CASSSSGLAGKETQYF	TGTGCCAGCAGCTCCTCCGGACTAGCGGGGAAGGAGACCCAGTACTTC
TRBJ2-1	-	TRBV6-2/TRBV6-3	-	CASSYLVNEQFF	TGTGCCAGCAGTTACCTGGTCAATGAGCAGTTCTTC
TRBJ1-2	-	TRBV12-3/TRBV12-4	-	CASSSPLGNGYTF	TGTGCCAGCAGTTCGCCTCTAGGGAATGGCTACACCTTC
TRBJ2-5	-	TRBV7-7	many	CASSLSSQETQYF	TGTGCTAGCAGCTTAAGCAGCCAAGAGACCCAGTACTTC
TRBJ2-2	-	TRBV30	-	CAWSLNTGELFF	TGTGCCTGGAGCTTAAACACCGGGGAGCTGTTTTTT
TRBJ2-3	-	TRBV28	many	CASSLWAEGATDTQYF	TGTGCCAGCAGCCTATGGGCCGAGGGAGCCACAGATACGCAGTATTTT
TRBJ1-6	-	TRBV6-1	-	CASRPDSQAFSPLHF	TGTGCCAGCAGACCGGACAGTCAAGCCTTTTCACCCCTCCACTTT
TRBJ1-1	-	TRBV7-9	many	CASSSRSFGDTEAFF	TGTGCCAGCAGCTCTCGAAGTTTTGGGGACACTGAAGCTTTCTTT
TRBJ2-7	-	TRBV6-2/TRBV6-3	few	CASSWSEGTYYEQYF	TGTGCCAGCAGTTGGAGTGAGGGGACTTACTACGAGCAGTACTTC
TRBJ2-2	-	TRBV2	-	CASSEAPMNTGELFF	TGTGCCAGCAGTGAAGCGCCCATGAACACCGGGGAGCTGTTTTTT
TRBJ2-7	TRBD1	TRBV28	-	CASSFKNRGYEQYF	TGTGCCAGCAGTTTTAAGAACAGGGGCTACGAGCAGTACTTC